This T cell receptor (beta chain) is from a study of cytomegalovirus exposure and HLA in healthy donors. The V gene's germline CDR1 is LNHDA and CDR2 SQIVND (reference sequence). The germline V and J ends were trimmed by 9 bases and 1 base, with 12 bases remaining between them. This CDR3 region has 14 residues. A multiplex PCR was run with 60 Vbeta primers and 13 Jbeta primers. The protocol was immunoSEQ multiplex PCR, while the TCRdb copy is restricted to in-frame clones and leaves out a portion. The sample contains 150,000 to 200,000 clones, around 78% of which appear only once. Sample: PBMCs. The receptor was derived from a woman aged 30 to 39 in good health and CMV-seropositive. The chain recombines TRBV19 with TRBJ2-2; the D gene is possibly TRBD1 (6 bases). CDR3 residues: CASRPGQNTGELFF. The CDR3 DNA sequence: TGTGCCAGCCGTCCGGGACAGAACACCGGGGAGCTGTTTTTT.